Each of the 5 T cell receptor beta chains below was sequenced from the same sample in a study of blood T cells in healthy people across ages. The authors ran a second PCR of roughly 7 to 11 cycles using a sample-barcoded 5' primer and a J-beta primer mix. TCRdb called the 5' RACE reads again in MiXCR, with one record for every CDR3 protein. The data hold about 770,000 distinct CDR3 sequences, with around 42% observed a single time. Sequenced material: blood. Source of these receptors: a man aged 60 to 75 in good health.

The chain has TRBV9 and TRBJ1-5; TRBD1 matches at 12 bases. V gave up 0 bases and J gave up 7 bases; unmatched junction bases: 5. CDR1 is SGDLS, CDR2 YYNGEE, per germline. The CDR3 sequence is 16 residues long. The CDR3 is CASSVEGQGAGQPQHF. DNA for the CDR3: TGTGCCAGCAGCGTAGAGGGACAGGGGGCAGGGCAGCCCCAGCATTTT.

CDR3 sequence: CSANPGTGDNEQFF. In DNA, the CDR3 is TGCAGTGCCAACCCCGGGACGGGGGACAATGAGCAGTTCTTC. J is TRBJ2-1 and V is TRBV20-1; a weak D match, TRBD2 (6 bases). Trimming pared 6 bases from V and 5 bases from J, leaving 17 bases between. The germline V gene encodes CDR1 DFQATT and CDR2 SNEGSKA (reference sequence). The CDR3 loop spans 14 amino acids.

This clonotype showed up many times. The V call is TRBV14, the J call TRBJ2-5; 7 bases fit TRBD2. Germline V lookup: CDR1 SGHDN, CDR2 FVKESK. This CDR3 comprises 16 residues. The ends lost 4 bases at V and 4 bases at J; junction bases unmatched: 12. The CDR3 here is CASSPTVSGWSETQYF. The CDR3 nucleotides read TGTGCCAGCAGCCCCACGGTTAGCGGGTGGTCAGAGACCCAGTACTTC.

The genes are TRBV4-1 and TRBJ2-6; D call uncertain. There are 16 residues in the CDR3. Germline V gene sequence: CDR1 MGHRA, CDR2 YSYEKL. The germline V and J ends were trimmed by 0 bases and 0 bases, with 6 bases remaining between them. The CDR3 nucleotides read TGCGCCAGCAGCCAAGAAATCGGCTCTGGGGCCAACGTCCTGACTTTC. Protein sequence: CASSQEIGSGANVLTF.

V usage is TRBV7-9 and J usage is TRBJ2-3; a possible D gene is TRBD2 (6 bases). This CDR3 is built from 16 residues. CDR1 SEHNR and CDR2 FQNEAQ come from the germline V gene (reference sequence). Trimming pared 1 base from V and 6 bases from J, leaving 17 bases between. The CDR3 nucleotides read TGTGCCAGCAGCTTAGGCCTGACCCTCGGAGGGGATACGCAGTATTTT. It specifies CASSLGLTLGGDTQYF.